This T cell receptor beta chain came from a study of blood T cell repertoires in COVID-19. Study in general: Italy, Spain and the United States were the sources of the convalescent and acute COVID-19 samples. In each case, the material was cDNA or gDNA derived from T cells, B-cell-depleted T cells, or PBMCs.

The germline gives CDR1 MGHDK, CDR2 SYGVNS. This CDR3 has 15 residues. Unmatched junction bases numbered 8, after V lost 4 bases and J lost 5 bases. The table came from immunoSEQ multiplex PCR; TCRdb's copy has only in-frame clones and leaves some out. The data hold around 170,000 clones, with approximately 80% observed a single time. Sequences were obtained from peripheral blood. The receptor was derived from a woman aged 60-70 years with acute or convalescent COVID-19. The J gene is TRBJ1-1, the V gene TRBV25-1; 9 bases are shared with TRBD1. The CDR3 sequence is CASSAHRGLRTEAFF. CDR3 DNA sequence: TGTGCCAGCAGTGCCCACAGGGGGCTTCGGACTGAAGCTTTCTTT.